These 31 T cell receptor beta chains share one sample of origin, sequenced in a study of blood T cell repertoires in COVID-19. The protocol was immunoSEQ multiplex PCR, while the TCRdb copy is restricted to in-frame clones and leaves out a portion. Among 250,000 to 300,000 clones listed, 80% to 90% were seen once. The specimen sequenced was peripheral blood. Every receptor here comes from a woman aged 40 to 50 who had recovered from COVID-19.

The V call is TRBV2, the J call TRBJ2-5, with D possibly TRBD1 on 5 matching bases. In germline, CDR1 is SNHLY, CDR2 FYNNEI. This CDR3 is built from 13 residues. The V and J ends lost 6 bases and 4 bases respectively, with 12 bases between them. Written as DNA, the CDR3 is TGTGCCAGCAGGGCGGACACCCTAGAGACCCAGTACTTC. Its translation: CASRADTLETQYF.

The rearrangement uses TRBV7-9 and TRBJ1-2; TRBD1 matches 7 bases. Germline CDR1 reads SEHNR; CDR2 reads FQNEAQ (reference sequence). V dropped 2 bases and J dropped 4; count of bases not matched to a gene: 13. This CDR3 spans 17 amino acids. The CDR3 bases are TGTGCCAGCAGCTTACGCTCCATTAGGGGACAGACCTATGGCTACACCTTC. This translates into CASSLRSIRGQTYGYTF.

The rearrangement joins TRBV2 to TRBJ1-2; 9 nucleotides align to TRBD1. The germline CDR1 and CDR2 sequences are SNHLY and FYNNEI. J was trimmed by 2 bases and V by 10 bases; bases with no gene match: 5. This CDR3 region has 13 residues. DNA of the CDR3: TGTGCCATAGCCGGGACAGGGAACTATGGCTACACCTTC. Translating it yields CAIAGTGNYGYTF.

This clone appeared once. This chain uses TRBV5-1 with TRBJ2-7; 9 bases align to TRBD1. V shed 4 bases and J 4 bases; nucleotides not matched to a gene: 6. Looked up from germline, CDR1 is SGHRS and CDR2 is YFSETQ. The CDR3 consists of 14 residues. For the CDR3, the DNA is TGCGCCAGCAGCGTCAGGGGGACAGGGTACGAGCAGTACTTC. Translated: CASSVRGTGYEQYF.

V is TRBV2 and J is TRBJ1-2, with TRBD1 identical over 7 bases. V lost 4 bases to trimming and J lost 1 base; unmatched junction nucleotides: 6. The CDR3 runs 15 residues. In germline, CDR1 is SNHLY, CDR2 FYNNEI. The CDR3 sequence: CASSAPGQINYGYTF. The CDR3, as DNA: TGTGCCAGCAGTGCCCCGGGACAGATTAACTATGGCTACACCTTC.

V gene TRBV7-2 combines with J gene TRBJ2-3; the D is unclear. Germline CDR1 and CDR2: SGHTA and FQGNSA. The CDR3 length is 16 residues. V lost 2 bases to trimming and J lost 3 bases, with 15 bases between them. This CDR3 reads CASSLRYPGSTDTQYF. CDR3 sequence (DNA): TGTGCCAGCAGCTTAAGGTATCCGGGTTCTACAGATACGCAGTATTTT.

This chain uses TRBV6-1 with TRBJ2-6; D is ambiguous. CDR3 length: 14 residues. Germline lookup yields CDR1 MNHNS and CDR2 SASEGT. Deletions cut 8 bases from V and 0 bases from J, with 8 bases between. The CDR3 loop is CASLWLSGANVLTF. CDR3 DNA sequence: TGTGCCAGCTTGTGGCTCTCTGGGGCCAACGTCCTGACTTTC.

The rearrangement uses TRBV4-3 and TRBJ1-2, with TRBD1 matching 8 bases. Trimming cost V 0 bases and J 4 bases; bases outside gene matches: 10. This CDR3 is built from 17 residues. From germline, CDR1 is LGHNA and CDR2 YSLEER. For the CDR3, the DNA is TGCGCCAGCAGCCAAGAGACACCGACAGGGGAACCCTATGGCTACACCTTC. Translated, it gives CASSQETPTGEPYGYTF.

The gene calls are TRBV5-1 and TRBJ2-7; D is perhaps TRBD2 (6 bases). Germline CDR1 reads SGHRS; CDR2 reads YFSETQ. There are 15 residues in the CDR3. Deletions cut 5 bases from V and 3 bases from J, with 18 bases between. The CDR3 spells CASRDYSTSFYEQYF. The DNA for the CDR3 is TGCGCCAGCAGGGACTATTCAACCTCCTTCTACGAGCAGTACTTC.

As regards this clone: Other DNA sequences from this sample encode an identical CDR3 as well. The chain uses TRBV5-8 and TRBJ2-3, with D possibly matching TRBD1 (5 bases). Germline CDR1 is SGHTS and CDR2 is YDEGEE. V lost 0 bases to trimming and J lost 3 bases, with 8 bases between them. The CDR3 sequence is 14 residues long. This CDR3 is CASSLAAGTDTQYF. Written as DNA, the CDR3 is TGTGCCAGCAGCTTGGCCGCAGGGACAGATACGCAGTATTTT.

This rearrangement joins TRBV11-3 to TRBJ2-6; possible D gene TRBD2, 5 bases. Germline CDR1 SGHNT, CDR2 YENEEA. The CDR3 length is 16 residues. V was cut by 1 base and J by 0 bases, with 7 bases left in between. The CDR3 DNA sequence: TGTGCCAGCAGCTTAGGGGCGGGCTCTGGGGCCAACGTCCTGACTTTC. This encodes CASSLGAGSGANVLTF.

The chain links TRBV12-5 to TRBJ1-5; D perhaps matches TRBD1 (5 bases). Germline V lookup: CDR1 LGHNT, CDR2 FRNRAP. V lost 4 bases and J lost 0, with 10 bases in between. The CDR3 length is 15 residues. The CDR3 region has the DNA TGTGCTAGTGGTTCTGGAGACAGTAGCAATCAGCCCCAGCATTTT. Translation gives CASGSGDSSNQPQHF.

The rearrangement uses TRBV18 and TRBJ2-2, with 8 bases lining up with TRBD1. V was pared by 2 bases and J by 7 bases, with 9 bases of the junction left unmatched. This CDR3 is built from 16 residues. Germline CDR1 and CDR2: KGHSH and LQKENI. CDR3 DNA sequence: TGTGCCAGCTCACCAGCGGTGCAGGGGGCCGGCGGGGAGCTGTTTTTT. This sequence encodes CASSPAVQGAGGELFF.

The CDR3 is CASSPGQGLGGYTF. The CDR3 DNA is TGTGCCAGCAGTCCGGGACAGGGTCTAGGTGGCTACACCTTC. The chain is built from TRBV7-2 and TRBJ1-2; 9 positions match TRBD1. The CDR3 sequence is 14 residues long. The V gene's germline CDR1 is SGHTA and CDR2 FQGNSA. V lost 6 bases and J lost 7; bases outside the gene matches: 9. Combining the CDR3 with reference TRBV7-2 and TRBJ1-2 gives the whole variable domain GAGVSQSPSNKVTEKGKDVELRCDPISGHTALYWYRQSLGQGLEFLIYFQGNSAPDKSGLPSDRFSAERTGGSVSTLTIQRTQQEDSAVYLCASSPGQGLGGYTFGSGTRLTVV.

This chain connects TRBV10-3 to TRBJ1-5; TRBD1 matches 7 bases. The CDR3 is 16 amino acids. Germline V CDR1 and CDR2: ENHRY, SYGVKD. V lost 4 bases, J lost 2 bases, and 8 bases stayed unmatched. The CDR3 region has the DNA TGTGCCATCAGTGCAAAACAGGGGACGGGCAATCAGCCCCAGCATTTT. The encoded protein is CAISAKQGTGNQPQHF.

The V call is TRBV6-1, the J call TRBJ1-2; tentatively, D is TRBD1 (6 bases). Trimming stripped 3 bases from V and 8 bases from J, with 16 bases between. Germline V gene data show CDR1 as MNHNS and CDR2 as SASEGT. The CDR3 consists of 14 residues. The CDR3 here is CASSDPDRSKGYTF. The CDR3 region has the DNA TGTGCCAGCAGTGACCCCGACAGGAGTAAAGGCTACACCTTC.

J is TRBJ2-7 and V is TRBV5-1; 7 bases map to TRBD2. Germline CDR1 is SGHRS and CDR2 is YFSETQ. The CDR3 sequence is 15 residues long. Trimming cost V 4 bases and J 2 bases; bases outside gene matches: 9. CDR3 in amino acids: CASSPGGLGPYEQYF. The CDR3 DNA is TGCGCCAGCAGCCCGGGGGGACTGGGGCCCTACGAGCAGTACTTC.

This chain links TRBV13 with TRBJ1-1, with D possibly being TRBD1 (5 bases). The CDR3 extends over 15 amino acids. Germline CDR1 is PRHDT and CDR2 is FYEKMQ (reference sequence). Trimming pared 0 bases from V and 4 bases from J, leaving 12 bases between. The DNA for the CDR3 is TGTGCCAGCAGCTTAGGAGGGGTCGGCGGCACTGAAGCTTTCTTT. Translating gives CASSLGGVGGTEAFF. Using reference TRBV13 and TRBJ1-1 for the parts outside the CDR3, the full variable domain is AAGVIQSPRHLIKEKRETATLKCYPIPRHDTVYWYQQGPGQDPQFLISFYEKMQSDKGSIPDRFSAQQFSDYHSELNMSSLELGDSALYFCASSLGGVGGTEAFFGQGTRLTVV.

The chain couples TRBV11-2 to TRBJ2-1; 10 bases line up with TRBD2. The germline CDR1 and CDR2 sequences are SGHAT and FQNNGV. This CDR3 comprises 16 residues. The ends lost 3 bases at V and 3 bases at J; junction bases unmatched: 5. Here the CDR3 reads CASSFGQRGGYNEQFF. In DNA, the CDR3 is TGTGCCAGCAGCTTCGGACAGCGGGGGGGCTACAATGAGCAGTTCTTC.

In DNA form, the CDR3 reads TGCGCCAGCAGCGGCGGGACCCCCGGAAACACCATATATTTT. It encodes CASSGGTPGNTIYF. V gene TRBV5-1 combines with J gene TRBJ1-3, with D perhaps TRBD1 (5 bases). Between the trimmed V and J ends, which lost 4 bases and 4 bases, there was a span of 12 bases. Germline-derived CDR1 and CDR2 are SGHRS and YFSETQ. The CDR3 is 14 amino acids.

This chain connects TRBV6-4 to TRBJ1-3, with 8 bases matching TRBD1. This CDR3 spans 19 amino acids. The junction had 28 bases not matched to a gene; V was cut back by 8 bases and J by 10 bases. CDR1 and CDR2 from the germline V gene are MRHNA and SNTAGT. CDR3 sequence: CASRLSRVGRQGPRRTIYF. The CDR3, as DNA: TGTGCCAGCCGTTTAAGTCGCGTGGGAAGACAGGGGCCCCGTAGAACCATATATTTT.

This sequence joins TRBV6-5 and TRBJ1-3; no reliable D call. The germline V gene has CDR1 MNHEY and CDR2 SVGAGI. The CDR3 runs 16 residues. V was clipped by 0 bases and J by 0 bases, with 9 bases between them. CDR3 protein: CASSYSWARSGNTIYF. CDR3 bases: TGTGCCAGCAGTTACTCCTGGGCCCGCTCTGGAAACACCATATATTTT.

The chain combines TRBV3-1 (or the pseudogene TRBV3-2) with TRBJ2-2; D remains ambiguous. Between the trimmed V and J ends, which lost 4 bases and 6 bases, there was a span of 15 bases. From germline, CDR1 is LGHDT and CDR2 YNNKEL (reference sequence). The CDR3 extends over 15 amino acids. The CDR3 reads CASSLFWVSAGELFF. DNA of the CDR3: TGTGCCAGCAGCCTTTTTTGGGTGAGCGCCGGGGAGCTGTTTTTT.

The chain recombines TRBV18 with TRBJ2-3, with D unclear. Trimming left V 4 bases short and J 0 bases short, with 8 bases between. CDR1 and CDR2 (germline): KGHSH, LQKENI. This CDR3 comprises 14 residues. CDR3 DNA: TGTGCCAGCTCACTTATAGCTAGCACAGATACGCAGTATTTT. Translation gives CASSLIASTDTQYF.

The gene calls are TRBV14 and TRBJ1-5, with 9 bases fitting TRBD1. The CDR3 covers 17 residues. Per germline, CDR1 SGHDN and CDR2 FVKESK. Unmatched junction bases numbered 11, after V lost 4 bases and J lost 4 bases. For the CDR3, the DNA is TGTGCCAGCAGCCGGACGGGACAGGGAGATAGTAATCAGCCCCAGCATTTT. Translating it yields CASSRTGQGDSNQPQHF.

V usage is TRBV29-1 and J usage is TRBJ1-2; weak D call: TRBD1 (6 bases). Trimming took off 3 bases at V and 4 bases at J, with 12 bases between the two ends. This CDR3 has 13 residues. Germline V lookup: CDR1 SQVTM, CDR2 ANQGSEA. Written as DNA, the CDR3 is TGCAGCGTTGATTCGGACAGACGCTATGGCTACACCTTC. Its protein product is CSVDSDRRYGYTF.

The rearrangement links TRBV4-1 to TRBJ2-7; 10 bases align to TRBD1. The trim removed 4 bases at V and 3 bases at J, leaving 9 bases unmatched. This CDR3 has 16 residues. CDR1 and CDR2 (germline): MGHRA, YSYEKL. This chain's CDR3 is CASSLVPGQGLYEQYF. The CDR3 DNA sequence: TGCGCCAGCAGCCTAGTACCGGGACAGGGGCTCTACGAGCAGTACTTC.

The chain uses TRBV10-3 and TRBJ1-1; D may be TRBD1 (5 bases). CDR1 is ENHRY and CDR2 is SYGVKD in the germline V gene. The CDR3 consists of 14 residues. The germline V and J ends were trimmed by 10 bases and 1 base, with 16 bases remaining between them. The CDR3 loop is CATKLGQENTEAFF. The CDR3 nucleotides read TGTGCCACAAAGTTGGGGCAGGAGAACACTGAAGCTTTCTTT.

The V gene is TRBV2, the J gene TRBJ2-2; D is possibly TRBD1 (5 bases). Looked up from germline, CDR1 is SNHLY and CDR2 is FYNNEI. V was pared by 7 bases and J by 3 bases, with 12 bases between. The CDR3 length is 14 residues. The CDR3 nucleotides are TGTGCCAGCACTTTCAGGGCGGACACCGGGGAGCTGTTTTTT. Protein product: CASTFRADTGELFF.

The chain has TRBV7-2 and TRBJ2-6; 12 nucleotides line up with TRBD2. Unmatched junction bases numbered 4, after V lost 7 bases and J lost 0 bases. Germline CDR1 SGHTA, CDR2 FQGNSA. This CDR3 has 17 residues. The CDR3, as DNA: TGTGCCAGCAACCTAGCGGGGGGGAGCTCTGGGGCCAACGTCCTGACTTTC. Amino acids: CASNLAGGSSGANVLTF.

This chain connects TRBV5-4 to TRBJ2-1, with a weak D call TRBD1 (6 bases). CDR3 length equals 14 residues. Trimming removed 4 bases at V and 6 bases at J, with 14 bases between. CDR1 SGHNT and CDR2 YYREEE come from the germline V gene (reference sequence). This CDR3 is CASSRRDTSNEQFF. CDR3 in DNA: TGTGCCAGCAGCAGACGGGACACCAGCAATGAGCAGTTCTTC. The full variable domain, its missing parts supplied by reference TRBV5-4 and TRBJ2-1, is ETGVTQSPTHLIKTRGQQVTLRCSSQSGHNTVSWYQQALGQGPQFIFQYYREEENGRGNFPPRFSGLQFPNYSSELNVNALELDDSALYLCASSRRDTSNEQFFGPGTRLTVL.